A selection of T cell receptor beta chains follows, all from one sample in a study of blood T cell repertoires in COVID-19. Some clones are missing from TCRdb's copy, which holds only in-frame ones; the method was immunoSEQ multiplex PCR. This table has under 200,000 clones, over 70% appearing once. Source material: PBMCs or T cells enriched from blood (not recorded which). Receptors were obtained from a woman between 40 and 55 years old with acute COVID-19. Each CDR3 is given with its conserved first and last residue. The D gene is left open where the match is weak.

V gene,J gene,D gene,CDR3 protein
TRBV7-6,TRBJ2-2,TRBD2,CASSPGAGANTGELFF
TRBV5-6,TRBJ2-6,-,CASSSRESGANVLTF
TRBV5-1,TRBJ1-1,TRBD1,CASSQQGISNTEAFF
TRBV30,TRBJ1-1,-,CAWAQEMNTEAFF
TRBV27,TRBJ1-6,TRBD1,CASSFRQGLNSPLHF
TRBV9,TRBJ1-1,-,CASSAQGNTEAFF
TRBV9,TRBJ2-5,-,CASSFRGQWQETQYF
TRBV19,TRBJ1-1,-,CASSIRALGQNTEAFF
TRBV7-2,TRBJ2-1,TRBD2,CASSSHRTSGRAGNEQFF
TRBV6-5,TRBJ2-3,TRBD2,CASSYTSGRVPDTQYF
TRBV5-1,TRBJ2-5,TRBD1,CASSLSRQGQETQYF
TRBV3-1/TRBV3-2,TRBJ1-2,TRBD1,CASSQDRQGAYYGYTF
TRBV7-9,TRBJ1-6,TRBD1,CASSLGQGHSPLHF
TRBV11-2,TRBJ2-3,TRBD2,CASSSILAGRTDTQYF
TRBV4-1,TRBJ2-2,-,CASSQDFPALDPNTGELFF
TRBV3-1/TRBV3-2,TRBJ2-2,-,CASSQTGTGHTGELFF
TRBV5-4,TRBJ2-1,TRBD2,CASSLAGGPGNEQFF
TRBV5-5,TRBJ2-7,TRBD2,CASSLEGTSLGEQYF
TRBV19,TRBJ1-1,-,CASPLAGPLNTEAFF
TRBV20-1,TRBJ2-1,-,CSGDFNNEQFF
TRBV7-9,TRBJ1-1,-,CASSYSGGNTEAFF
TRBV27,TRBJ1-6,-,CASSYDRGYNSPLHF
TRBV27,TRBJ2-1,-,CASSPRRIASGDNEQFF
TRBV19,TRBJ2-2,-,CASSTLPSGGGELFF
TRBV30,TRBJ1-4,TRBD1,CAWTPGQWREKLFF
TRBV5-1,TRBJ1-3,-,CASSSQAGSGNTIYF
TRBV7-9,TRBJ1-1,-,CASSPRDTEAFF
TRBV5-1,TRBJ1-2,TRBD1,CASSLAGQGSGYTF
TRBV19,TRBJ1-3,-,CASSIVAGNSGNTIYF
TRBV27,TRBJ1-1,TRBD1,CASSPRTGWIDTEAFF
TRBV11-2,TRBJ1-1,-,CASSLVRGGGRTEAFF
TRBV5-4,TRBJ2-7,TRBD2,CASSHSSGSYEQYF
TRBV5-1,TRBJ2-7,TRBD2,CASSLAGGTYEQYF
TRBV7-6,TRBJ2-5,TRBD1,CASSPGQGARETQYF
TRBV7-3,TRBJ2-7,-,CASSLLDFPYEQYF
TRBV27,TRBJ1-1,TRBD1,CASSYDRGYEAFF
TRBV5-5,TRBJ2-2,TRBD2,CASSFYAGLASNTGELFF
TRBV5-1,TRBJ1-1,-,CASSDQGLLTEAFF
TRBV3-1/TRBV3-2,TRBJ2-7,TRBD2,CASRQAGTRSLQQYF
TRBV7-3,TRBJ2-3,-,CASSPQGRSTDTQYF
TRBV3-1/TRBV3-2,TRBJ1-2,TRBD1,CASSQDGQGGGYTF
TRBV2,TRBJ1-5,-,CASNREGQPQHF
TRBV5-1,TRBJ1-1,TRBD1,CASSQQQGAGPDSTEAFF
TRBV9,TRBJ2-1,-,CASSPTGYNEQFF
TRBV14,TRBJ2-5,-,CASSQERGTGGRETQYF
TRBV5-1,TRBJ2-3,-,CASSLKYPDTQYF
TRBV7-8,TRBJ1-4,TRBD1,CASTWTGGTEKLFF
TRBV7-8,TRBJ2-1,TRBD2,CASSLTPPLAGFLNEQFF
TRBV9,TRBJ2-3,TRBD2,CAFPSGSPDTQYF
TRBV7-9,TRBJ1-4,TRBD1,CASSRGTVDPTREKLFF
TRBV2,TRBJ2-3,-,CASTTGTTPTDTQYF
TRBV7-2,TRBJ1-4,-,CASSFTGHPNEKLFF
TRBV30,TRBJ2-1,-,CASNPVSGNEQFF
TRBV2,TRBJ1-4,-,CASRFPGATNEKLFF
TRBV19,TRBJ1-1,-,CASSTNTPFIVAFF
TRBV7-6,TRBJ1-1,-,CASRPNTVNTEAFF
TRBV7-3,TRBJ2-2,-,CASSRDSPPNTGELFF